This T cell receptor (beta chain) was identified during a study of T cell repertoires in cytomegalovirus infection. About the study: Newly reported HLA-C-restricted and thoroughly characterized HLA-B-restricted CMV epitopes were employed. Findings of the study overall: CMV-specific TCR beta clonotypes restricted by HLA-C dominated the ex vivo response.

This clonotype has just a few counts. The antigen remains unidentified. The CDR3 is made up of 14 amino acids. Between the trimmed V and J ends, which lost 5 bases and 0 bases, there was a span of 12 bases. CDR1 and CDR2 (germline): SGHRS, YFSETQ. MiXCR was run by TCRdb on the reads, yielding one entry per CDR3 protein. The profile covers about 340,000 distinct CDR3 sequences, with roughly 28% appearing a single time and 20% taken by the ten largest. The rearrangement uses TRBV5-1 and TRBJ2-7; D is perhaps TRBD2 (5 bases). This receptor was obtained from a human donor in good health (CMV status not recorded). Some clones in this sample may be carry-over from other donors' samples. Material: cultured PBMCs, obtained from culture after CMV antigen stimulation. CDR3 sequence (DNA): TGCGCCAGCAGGATGGGAGAGAGCTCCTACGAGCAGTACTTC. Its protein product is CASRMGESSYEQYF.